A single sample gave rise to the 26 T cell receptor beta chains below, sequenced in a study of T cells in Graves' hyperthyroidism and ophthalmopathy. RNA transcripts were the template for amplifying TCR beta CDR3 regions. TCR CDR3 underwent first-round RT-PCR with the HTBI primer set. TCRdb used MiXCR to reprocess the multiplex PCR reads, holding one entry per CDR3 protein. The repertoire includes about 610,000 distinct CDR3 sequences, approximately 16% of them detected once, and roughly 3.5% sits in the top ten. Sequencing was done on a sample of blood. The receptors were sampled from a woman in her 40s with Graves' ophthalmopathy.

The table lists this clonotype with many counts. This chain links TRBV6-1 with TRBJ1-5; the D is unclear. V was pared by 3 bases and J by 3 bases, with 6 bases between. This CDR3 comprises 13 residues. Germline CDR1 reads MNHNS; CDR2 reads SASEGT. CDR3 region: CASSEYLNQPQHF. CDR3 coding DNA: TGTGCCAGCAGTGAGTACCTCAATCAGCCCCAGCATTTT.

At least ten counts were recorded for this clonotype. The CDR3: CASSGRVGAYNEQFF. The CDR3 DNA reads as TGTGCCAGCAGCGGGAGAGTTGGCGCCTACAATGAGCAGTTCTTC. The chain carries TRBV11-3 and TRBJ2-1; a weak D match, TRBD2 (5 bases). Germline V gene sequence: CDR1 SGHNT, CDR2 YENEEA. V dropped 5 bases and J dropped 2 bases, with 13 bases sitting between them. CDR3 size: 15 residues.

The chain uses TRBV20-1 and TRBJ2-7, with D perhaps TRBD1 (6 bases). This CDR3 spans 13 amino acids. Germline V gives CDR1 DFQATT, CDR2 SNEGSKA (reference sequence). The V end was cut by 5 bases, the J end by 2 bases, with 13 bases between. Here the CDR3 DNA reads TGCAGTGCTTCGGACAGCCTCCCCTACGAGCAGTACTTC. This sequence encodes CSASDSLPYEQYF.

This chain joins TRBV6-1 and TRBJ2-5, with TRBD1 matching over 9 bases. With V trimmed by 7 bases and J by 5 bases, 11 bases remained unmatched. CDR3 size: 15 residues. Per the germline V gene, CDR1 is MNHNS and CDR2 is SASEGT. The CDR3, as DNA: TGTGCCAGCACCTTAGGGGACAGGGACTGGGAGACCCAGTACTTC. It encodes CASTLGDRDWETQYF.

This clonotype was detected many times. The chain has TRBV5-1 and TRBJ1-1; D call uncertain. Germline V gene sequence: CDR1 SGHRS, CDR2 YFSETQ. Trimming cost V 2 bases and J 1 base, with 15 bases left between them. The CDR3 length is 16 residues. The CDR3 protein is CASSLIATRQNTEAFF. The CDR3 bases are TGCGCCAGCAGCTTAATAGCGACAAGACAGAACACTGAAGCTTTCTTT.

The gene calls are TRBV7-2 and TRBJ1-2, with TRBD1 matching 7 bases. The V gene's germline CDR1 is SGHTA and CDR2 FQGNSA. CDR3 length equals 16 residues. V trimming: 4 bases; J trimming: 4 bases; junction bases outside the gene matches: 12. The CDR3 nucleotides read TGTGCCAGCAGCTACAACAGGGGCCTCCCCGTCTATGGCTACACCTTC. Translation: CASSYNRGLPVYGYTF.

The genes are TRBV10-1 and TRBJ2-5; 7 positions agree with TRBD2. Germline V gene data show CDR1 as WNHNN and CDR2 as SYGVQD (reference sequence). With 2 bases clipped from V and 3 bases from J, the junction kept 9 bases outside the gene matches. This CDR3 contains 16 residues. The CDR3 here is CASSEGTGTTEETQYF. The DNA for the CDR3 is TGCGCCAGCAGTGAGGGAACCGGGACTACCGAAGAGACCCAGTACTTC.

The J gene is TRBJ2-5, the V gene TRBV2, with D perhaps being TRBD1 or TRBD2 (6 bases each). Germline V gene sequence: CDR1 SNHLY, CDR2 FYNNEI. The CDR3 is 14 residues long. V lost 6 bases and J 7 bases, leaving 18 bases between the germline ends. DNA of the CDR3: TGTGCCAGCAGCTCCGATCGGGGGCGTGGGACCCAGTACTTC. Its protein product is CASSSDRGRGTQYF.

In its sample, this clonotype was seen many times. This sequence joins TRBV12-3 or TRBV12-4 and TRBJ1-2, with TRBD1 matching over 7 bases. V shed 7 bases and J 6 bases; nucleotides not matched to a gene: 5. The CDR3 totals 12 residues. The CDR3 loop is CASTPGTDGYTF. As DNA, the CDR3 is TGTGCCAGCACCCCAGGGACAGATGGCTACACCTTC.

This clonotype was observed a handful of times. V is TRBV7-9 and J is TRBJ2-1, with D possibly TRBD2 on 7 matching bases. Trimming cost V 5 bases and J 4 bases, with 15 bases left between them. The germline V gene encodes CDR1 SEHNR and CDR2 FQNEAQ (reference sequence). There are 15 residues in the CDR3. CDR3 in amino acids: CASSQGGGGYNEQFF. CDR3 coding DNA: TGTGCCAGCAGCCAAGGGGGGGGAGGATACAATGAGCAGTTCTTC.

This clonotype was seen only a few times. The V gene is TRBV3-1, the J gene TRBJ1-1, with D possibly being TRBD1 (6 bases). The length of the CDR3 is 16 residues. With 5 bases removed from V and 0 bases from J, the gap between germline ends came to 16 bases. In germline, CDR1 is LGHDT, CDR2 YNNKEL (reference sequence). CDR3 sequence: CASSLSGSGVNTEAFF. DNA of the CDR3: TGTGCCAGCAGCTTAAGTGGGTCAGGGGTGAACACTGAAGCTTTCTTT.

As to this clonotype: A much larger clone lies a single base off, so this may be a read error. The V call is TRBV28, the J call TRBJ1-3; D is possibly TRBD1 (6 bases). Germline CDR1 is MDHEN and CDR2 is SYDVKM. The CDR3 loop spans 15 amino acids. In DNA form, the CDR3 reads TGTGCCAGCAGTTTGGGGGCGGCAGATGGAAGCACCATATATTTT. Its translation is CASSLGAADGSTIYF.

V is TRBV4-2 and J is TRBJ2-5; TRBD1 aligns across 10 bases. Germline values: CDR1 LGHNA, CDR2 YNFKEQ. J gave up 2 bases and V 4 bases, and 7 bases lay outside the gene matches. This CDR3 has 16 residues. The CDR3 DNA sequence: TGTGCCAGCAGCCTAGAGGGACAGGGGTTTCAAGAGACCCAGTACTTC. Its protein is CASSLEGQGFQETQYF.

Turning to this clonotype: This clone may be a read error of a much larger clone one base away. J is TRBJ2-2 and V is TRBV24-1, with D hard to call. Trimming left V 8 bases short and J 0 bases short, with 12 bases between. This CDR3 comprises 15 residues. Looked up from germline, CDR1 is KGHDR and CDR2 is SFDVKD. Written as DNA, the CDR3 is TGTGCCACCAAGGCGACAACTTCGAACACCGGGGAGCTGTTTTTT. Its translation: CATKATTSNTGELFF.

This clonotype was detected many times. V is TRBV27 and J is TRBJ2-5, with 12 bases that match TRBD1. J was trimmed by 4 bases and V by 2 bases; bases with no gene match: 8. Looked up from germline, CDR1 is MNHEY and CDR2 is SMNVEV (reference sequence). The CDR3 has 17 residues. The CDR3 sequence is CASSLLGTGGIVETQYF. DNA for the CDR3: TGTGCCAGCAGTTTACTGGGGACAGGGGGCATAGTAGAGACCCAGTACTTC.

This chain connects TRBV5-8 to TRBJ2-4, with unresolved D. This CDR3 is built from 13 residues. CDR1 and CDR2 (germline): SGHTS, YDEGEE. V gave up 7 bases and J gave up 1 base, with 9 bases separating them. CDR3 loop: CASLGWAKNIQYF. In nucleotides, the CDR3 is TGTGCCAGCCTCGGGTGGGCCAAAAACATTCAGTACTTC.

The CDR3 reads CASIRDRYTEAFF. CDR3 nucleotides: TGTGCCAGCATCCGGGACAGGTACACTGAAGCTTTCTTT. The chain couples TRBV2 to TRBJ1-1; 8 bases agree with TRBD1. The J segment lost 3 bases and the V segment lost 7 bases, leaving 4 bases of the junction unmatched. CDR3 length: 13 amino acids. Germline CDR1 is SNHLY and CDR2 is FYNNEI.

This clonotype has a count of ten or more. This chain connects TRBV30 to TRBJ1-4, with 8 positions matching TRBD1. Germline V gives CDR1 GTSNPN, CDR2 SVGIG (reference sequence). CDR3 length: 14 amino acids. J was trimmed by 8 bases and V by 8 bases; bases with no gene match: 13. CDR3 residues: CAARGTGALEKLFF. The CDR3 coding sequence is TGTGCCGCTCGGGGGACAGGTGCGCTAGAAAAACTGTTTTTT.

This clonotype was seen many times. CDR3 protein: CSATTQGEAGYTF. CDR3 nucleotide sequence: TGCAGTGCTACCACACAGGGGGAGGCTGGCTACACCTTC. The chain joins TRBV20-1 to TRBJ1-2; the match to TRBD1 covers 8 bases. CDR3 length: 13 amino acids. Germline values: CDR1 DFQATT, CDR2 SNEGSKA (reference sequence). The J segment lost 7 bases and the V segment lost 4 bases, leaving 8 bases of the junction unmatched.

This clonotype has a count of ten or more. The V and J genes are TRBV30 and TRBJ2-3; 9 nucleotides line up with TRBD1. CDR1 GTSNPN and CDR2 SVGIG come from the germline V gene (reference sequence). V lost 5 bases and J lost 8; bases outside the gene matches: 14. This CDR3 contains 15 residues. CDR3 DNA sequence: TGTGCCTGGCACCGGACAGGGGCCCCAGAATCTACGCAGTATTTT. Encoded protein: CAWHRTGAPESTQYF.

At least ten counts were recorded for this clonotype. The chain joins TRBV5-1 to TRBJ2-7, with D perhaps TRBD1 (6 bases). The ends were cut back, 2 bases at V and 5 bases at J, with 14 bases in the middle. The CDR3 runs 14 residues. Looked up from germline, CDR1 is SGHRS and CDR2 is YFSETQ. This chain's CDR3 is CASSLGQGHHEQYF. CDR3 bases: TGCGCCAGCAGCTTAGGGCAGGGACACCACGAGCAGTACTTC.

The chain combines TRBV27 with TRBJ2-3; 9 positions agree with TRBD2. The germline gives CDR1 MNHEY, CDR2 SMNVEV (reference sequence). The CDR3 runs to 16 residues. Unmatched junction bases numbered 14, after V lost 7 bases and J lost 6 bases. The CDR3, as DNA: TGTGCCAGCACCGGATGGGCTAGCGGGAACCTTGATACGCAGTATTTT. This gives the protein CASTGWASGNLDTQYF.

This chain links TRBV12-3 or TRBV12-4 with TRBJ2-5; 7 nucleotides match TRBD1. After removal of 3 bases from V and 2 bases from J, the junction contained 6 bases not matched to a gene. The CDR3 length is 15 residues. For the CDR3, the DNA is TGTGCCAGCAGTTTCAATCCGACAGGGCAAGAGACCCAGTACTTC. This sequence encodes CASSFNPTGQETQYF.

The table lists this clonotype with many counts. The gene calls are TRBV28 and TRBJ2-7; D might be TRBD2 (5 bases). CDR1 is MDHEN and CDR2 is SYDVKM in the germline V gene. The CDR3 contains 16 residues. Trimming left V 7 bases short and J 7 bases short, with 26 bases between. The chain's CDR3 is CASKGPESADFREQYF. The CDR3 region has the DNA TGTGCCAGCAAAGGGCCGGAGTCAGCGGATTTTCGAGAGCAGTACTTC.

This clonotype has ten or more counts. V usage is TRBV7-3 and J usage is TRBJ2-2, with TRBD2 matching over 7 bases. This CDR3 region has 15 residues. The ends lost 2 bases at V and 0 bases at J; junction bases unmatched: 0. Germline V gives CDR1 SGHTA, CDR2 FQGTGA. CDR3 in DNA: TGTGCCAGCAGCTTAGGGGGGGCGAACACCGGGGAGCTGTTTTTT. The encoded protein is CASSLGGANTGELFF.

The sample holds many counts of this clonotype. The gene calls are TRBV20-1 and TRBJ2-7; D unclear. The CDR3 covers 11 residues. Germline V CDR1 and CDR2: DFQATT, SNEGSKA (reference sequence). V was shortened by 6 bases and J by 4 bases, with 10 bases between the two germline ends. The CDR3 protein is CSAPDDYEQYF. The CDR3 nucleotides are TGCAGTGCGCCGGACGATTACGAGCAGTACTTC.